This T cell receptor beta chain was sequenced in a study of shared clonotypes between healthy human individuals. The method was immunoSEQ multiplex PCR; TCRdb's version includes in-frame clones alone and lacks a portion of them. The sample carries over a million clones, approximately 80% recorded once. Sequencing used memory CD4+ T cells from PBMCs. The subset was: CD45RA-negative fraction. This clonotype was sampled from a man aged 18 to 30 in good health. Some clones in this sample may be carry-over from other donors' samples.

CDR3 bases: TGTGCCAGCAGTATAAGTCCAATACTTTATCTAGATGAGCAGTTCTTC. Translation: CASSISPILYLDEQFF. V usage is TRBV7-9 and J usage is TRBJ2-1, with no clear D. The CDR3 runs 16 residues. Germline loops: CDR1 SEHNR, CDR2 FQNEAQ (reference sequence). Deletions cut 6 bases from V and 8 bases from J, with 23 bases between.